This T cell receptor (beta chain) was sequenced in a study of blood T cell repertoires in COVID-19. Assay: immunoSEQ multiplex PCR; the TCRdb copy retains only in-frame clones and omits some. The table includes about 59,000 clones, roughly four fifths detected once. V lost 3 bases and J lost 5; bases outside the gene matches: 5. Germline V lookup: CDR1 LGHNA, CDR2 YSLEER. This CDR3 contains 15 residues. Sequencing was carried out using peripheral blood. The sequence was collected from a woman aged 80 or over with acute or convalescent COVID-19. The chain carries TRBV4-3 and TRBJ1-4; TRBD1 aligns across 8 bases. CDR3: CASSHDRGLNEKLFF. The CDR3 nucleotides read TGCGCCAGCAGCCATGACAGGGGCCTGAATGAAAAACTGTTTTTT.